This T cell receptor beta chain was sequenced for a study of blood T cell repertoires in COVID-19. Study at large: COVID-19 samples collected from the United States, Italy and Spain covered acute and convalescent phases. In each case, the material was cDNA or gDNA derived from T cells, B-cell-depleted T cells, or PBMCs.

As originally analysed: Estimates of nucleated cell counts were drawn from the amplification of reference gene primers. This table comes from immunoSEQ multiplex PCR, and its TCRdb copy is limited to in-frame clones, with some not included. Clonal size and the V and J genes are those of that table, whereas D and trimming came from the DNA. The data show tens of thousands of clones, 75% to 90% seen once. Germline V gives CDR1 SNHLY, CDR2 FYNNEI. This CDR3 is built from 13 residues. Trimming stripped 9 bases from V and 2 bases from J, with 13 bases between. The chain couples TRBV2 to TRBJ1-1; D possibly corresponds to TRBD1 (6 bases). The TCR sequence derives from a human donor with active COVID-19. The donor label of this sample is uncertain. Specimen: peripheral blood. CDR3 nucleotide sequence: TGTGCCAGAAAGACAGGACTTAACACTGAAGCTTTCTTT. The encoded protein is CARKTGLNTEAFF.